The source of this T cell receptor (beta chain) is a study of follicular helper T cells after annual influenza vaccination. As concerns this clone: What it binds is not known.

Profiled with immunoSEQ multiplex PCR; TCRdb holds only in-frame clones, not every one. The table shows fewer than 9,500 clones, with roughly 90% occurring only once. Regarding the study as a whole: Yearly vaccinations repeatedly recalled conserved clonotypes in ICOS+CD38+ cTfh.

Germline V CDR1 and CDR2: LNHNV, YYDKDF (reference sequence). The V and J ends lost 1 base and 1 base respectively, with 7 bases between them. The CDR3 totals 14 residues. The time point was: 2015-2016 season, pre-vaccination. This sequence joins TRBV15 and TRBJ1-1; D is unclear. Sample: CXCR5+ CD38- circulating T follicular helper cells from blood, taken on the day of influenza vaccination. Subset meaning: circulating Tfh, non-naive CD4+CXCR5+PD-1+ (ICOS+CD38+ or ICOS-CD38-). The clonotype was recovered from an adult who received the influenza vaccine. The CDR3 DNA sequence: TGTGCCACCAGCAGAGGGGTTGGGAACACTGAAGCTTTCTTT. Translating it yields CATSRGVGNTEAFF.